This T cell receptor (beta chain) appears in the sequencing data of a study of CD8+ T cells in alopecia areata. Study background: Treated patients swallowed 5 to 10 mg of oral tofacitinib twice daily.

General observations from the study: Relative to normal scalp, lesional scalp, especially alopecia totalis/universalis, showed higher clonality.

This CDR3 comprises 12 residues. V lost 3 bases and J 3 bases, leaving 5 bases between the germline ends. Germline V lookup: CDR1 SNHLY, CDR2 FYNNEI. To note about this clone: Its antigen is currently unknown.

Sequencing used cDNA as its template, made by extracting RNA and reverse transcribing it. Assay: immunoSEQ multiplex PCR; the TCRdb copy retains only in-frame clones and omits some. This table holds 120,000 or so clones, roughly 55% found once. The treatment: oral pan-JAK inhibitor, 5-10 mg twice daily. Peripheral blood and lesional scalp punch biopsies came from alopecia areata patients. CD4+ and CD8+ T cells were sorted from PBMCs. This clonotype was obtained from a human donor with alopecia areata. The starting material was CD4+ T cells sorted from blood, obtained at week 4, from a patient treated with tofacitinib. This chain joins TRBV2 and TRBJ1-2, with no clear D. The CDR3 DNA reads TGTGCCAGCAGTGACAGTTACTATGGCTACACCTTC. Amino acids: CASSDSYYGYTF. The full variable domain, with the rest looked up from reference TRBV2 and TRBJ1-2, is EPEVTQTPSHQVTQMGQEVILRCVPISNHLYFYWYRQILGQKVEFLVSFYNNEISEKSEIFDDQFSVERPDGSNFTLKIRSTKLEDSAMYFCASSDSYYGYTFGSGTRLTVV.